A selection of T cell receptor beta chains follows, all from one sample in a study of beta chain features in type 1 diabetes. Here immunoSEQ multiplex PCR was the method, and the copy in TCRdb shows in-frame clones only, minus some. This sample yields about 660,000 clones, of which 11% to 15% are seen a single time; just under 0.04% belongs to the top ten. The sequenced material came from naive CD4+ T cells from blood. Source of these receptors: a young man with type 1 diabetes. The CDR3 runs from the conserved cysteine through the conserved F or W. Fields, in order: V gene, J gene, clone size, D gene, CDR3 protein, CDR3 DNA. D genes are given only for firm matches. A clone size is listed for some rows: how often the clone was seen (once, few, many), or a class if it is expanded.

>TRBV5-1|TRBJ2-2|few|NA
CASRLQPRDTGELFF
TGCGCCAGCAGACTCCAGCCGAGGGACACCGGGGAGCTGTTTTTT
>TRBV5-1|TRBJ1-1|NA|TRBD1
CASSTRTGMNTEAFF
TGCGCCAGCAGCACGCGGACAGGTATGAACACTGAAGCTTTCTTT
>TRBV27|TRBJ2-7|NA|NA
CASSLDGTGNEQYF
TGTGCCAGCAGTTTGGACGGGACGGGGAACGAGCAGTACTTC
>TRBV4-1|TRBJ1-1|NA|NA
CASSHPGTEAFF
TGCGCCAGCAGCCACCCGGGGACTGAAGCTTTCTTT
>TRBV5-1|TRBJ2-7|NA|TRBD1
CASGETGPWEQYF
TGCGCCAGCGGAGAGACAGGGCCTTGGGAGCAGTACTTC
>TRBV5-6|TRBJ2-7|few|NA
CASSAGFAQYF
TGTGCCAGCAGTGCAGGGTTCGCGCAGTACTTC
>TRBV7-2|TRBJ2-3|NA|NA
CASSLSGLSTDTQYF
TGTGCCAGCAGCTTGTCGGGACTCAGCACAGATACGCAGTATTTT
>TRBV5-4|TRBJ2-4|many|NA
CASSLWAQNIQYF
TGTGCCAGCAGCTTGTGGGCCCAAAACATTCAGTACTTC
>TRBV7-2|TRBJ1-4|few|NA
CASSPPWEEKLFF
TGTGCCAGCAGTCCACCATGGGAGGAAAAACTGTTTTTT
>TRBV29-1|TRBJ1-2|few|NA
CSEQRRGRGYTF
TGCAGCGAGCAACGCAGGGGCCGTGGCTACACCTTC
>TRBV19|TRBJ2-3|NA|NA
CASSIRTEIDTQYF
TGTGCCAGTAGTATTAGGACAGAGATAGATACGCAGTATTTT